This record looks at one T cell receptor beta chain sequence and its context. Its specificity is unknown. Measured with immunoSEQ multiplex PCR; TCRdb has only the in-frame clones, and not every one. The sample records around 100,000 clones, 85% to 90% being singletons. These data come from a study of T cell responses to AZD1222 COVID-19 vaccine. Study-level background: Second-dose intervals near 4 or 12 weeks were combined. Overall study results and limits: Spike-specific TCR breadth and depth went up after people got two AZD1222 doses. Regions left unmutated in variants are reportedly the target of nearly half of spike-specific TCRs.

The V gene's germline CDR1 is SQVTM and CDR2 ANQGSEA. V was clipped by 5 bases and J by 5 bases, with 9 bases between them. The CDR3 has 11 amino acids. The V gene is TRBV29-1, the J gene TRBJ1-2; D ambiguous. The sample was peripheral blood, taken on day 0 of AZD1222 vaccination. The TCR originated in an adult in good health. The CDR3 sequence: CSVRDRYGYTF. In DNA, the CDR3 is TGCAGCGTTCGTGACCGGTATGGCTACACCTTC. Full variable domain (rest looked up from reference TRBV29-1 and TRBJ1-2): SAVISQKPSRDICQRGTSLTIQCQVDSQVTMMFWYRQQPGQSLTLIATANQGSEATYESGFVIDKFPISRPNLTFSTLTVSNMSPEDSSIYLCSVRDRYGYTFGSGTRLTVV.